These 5 T cell receptor beta chains originate from one sample sequenced in a study of OX40 agonist ivuxolimab in advanced cancers. The data were produced by immunoSEQ multiplex PCR, yet TCRdb's version contains in-frame clones alone and is incomplete. The repertoire holds about 79,000 clones, with 88% as singletons. The sequences come from CD4+ or CD8+ T cells sorted from blood, collected in a trial of the OX40 agonist ivuxolimab. The receptors here all came from an adult with an advanced solid tumor such as melanoma, head and neck, liver or kidney cancer.

The chain is built from TRBV5-1 and TRBJ2-5, with D maybe TRBD1 (5 bases). The V gene lost 3 bases and the J gene lost 1 base, with 13 bases spanning the gap. This CDR3 region has 15 residues. Germline values: CDR1 SGHRS, CDR2 YFSETQ. The CDR3 sequence is CASSSTPGIQETQYF. The CDR3 DNA reads TGCGCCAGCAGCTCTACCCCAGGGATCCAAGAGACCCAGTACTTC.

The chain links TRBV5-4 to TRBJ2-7; 7 nucleotides match TRBD2. From germline, CDR1 is SGHNT and CDR2 YYREEE (reference sequence). Germline trimming cut 4 bases from V and 5 bases from J; bases unmatched to any gene: 6. CDR3 length: 13 amino acids. In nucleotides, the CDR3 is TGTGCCAGCAGCGGGAGGGCTTCGGACGAGCAGTACTTC. Its protein is CASSGRASDEQYF.

This clone is a singleton in its sample. This chain links TRBV21-1 with TRBJ2-7; the D call TRBD2 from the table was never checked on the DNA. TRBV21-1 is a documented pseudogene. The CDR3 sequence is 19 residues long. Here the CDR3 reads CASSKAATSGSSRSYEQYF. CDR3 coding DNA: TGTGCCAGCAGCAAAGCGGCTACTAGCGGGAGTTCGAGGTCCTACGAGCAGTACTTC.

The chain is built from TRBV10-3 and TRBJ2-3, with D tentatively TRBD2 (5 bases). CDR3 size: 15 residues. Germline CDR1 reads ENHRY; CDR2 reads SYGVKD. The V gene lost 10 bases and the J gene lost 0 bases, with 17 bases spanning the gap. The CDR3 here is CATEEPGLSTDTQYF. The CDR3, as DNA: TGTGCCACCGAGGAACCGGGGTTGAGCACAGATACGCAGTATTTT.

The chain uses TRBV13 and TRBJ1-2; 12 bases are shared with TRBD1. V dropped 1 base and J dropped 5; count of bases not matched to a gene: 8. This CDR3 region has 17 residues. Germline loops: CDR1 PRHDT, CDR2 FYEKMQ (reference sequence). CDR3 protein: CASSLAGTGGAGYGYTF. The CDR3 DNA reads as TGTGCCAGCAGCTTAGCGGGGACAGGGGGCGCGGGGTATGGCTACACCTTC.